A selection of T cell receptor beta chains follows, all from one sample in a study of beta chain features in type 1 diabetes. Method: immunoSEQ multiplex PCR; TCRdb's copy keeps in-frame clones and lacks some. The sample contains about 250,000 clones, 12% to 15% of which appear only once. Sequences were obtained from naive CD4+ T cells from blood. These receptor sequences come from a woman in her forties in good health. CDR3s include the opening cysteine and the closing phenylalanine or tryptophan. Each record gives: V gene, CDR3 protein.

TRBV28 | CASSLRDSYEQYF
TRBV10-3 | CAISELAGPSTDTQYF
TRBV7-8 | CASSPGGASSYNSPLHF
TRBV29-1 | CSATVTAFLTEAFF
TRBV5-1 | CASSEGQGDSPLHF
TRBV25-1 | CASSEYGTGGMYEQYF
TRBV7-2 | CASSLPVGTGGPPLHF
TRBV2 | CASRPGTAQETQYF
TRBV7-8 | CASSRGTGWTEAFF
TRBV11-2 | CASSLKGQTSSYNSPLHF
TRBV6-6 | CAGAAGEGTEAFF
TRBV7-2 | CASSPGLALDTQYF
TRBV18 | CASSQGDRAYEQYF